The next 22 T cell receptor beta chains were all read from a single sample in a study of metastatic and nonmetastatic thyroid tumors. Among the patients, none had received any treatment before thyroid surgery. TCRdb re-called the PCR reads through MiXCR. The profile covers roughly 44,000 clones, with approximately 24% appearing a single time and about 14% taken by the ten largest. The specimen sequenced was tumor tissue. The receptors were sampled from a female donor with papillary thyroid cancer or a benign thyroid nodule (not recorded which). Some clones in this sample may be carry-over from other donors' samples.

This clone occurred many times. The DNA for the CDR3 is TGTGCCAGCAGCTGGAAGGGTCGGGATATGGATGAGCAGTTCTTC. This translates into CASSWKGRDMDEQFF. V gene TRBV7-2 combines with J gene TRBJ2-1, with a weak D call TRBD2 (5 bases). Trimming removed 4 bases at V and 8 bases at J, with 18 bases between. This CDR3 spans 15 amino acids. The germline CDR1 and CDR2 sequences are SGHTA and FQGNSA.

The chain joins TRBV5-1 to TRBJ2-2; 7 nucleotides line up with TRBD1. The CDR3 sequence is 13 residues long. Germline V gene data show CDR1 as SGHRS and CDR2 as YFSETQ. With V trimmed by 8 bases and J by 7 bases, 8 bases remained unmatched. The DNA of the CDR3 is TGCGCCAGTACGACAGGGAATGTCGGGGAGCTGTTTTTT. It encodes CASTTGNVGELFF.

The chain has TRBV5-8 and TRBJ1-1; 11 nucleotides match TRBD1. The CDR3 extends over 15 amino acids. J was trimmed by 5 bases and V by 9 bases; bases with no gene match: 12. From germline, CDR1 is SGHTS and CDR2 YDEGEE. This chain's CDR3 is CANRSGQGVWTEAFF. The DNA for the CDR3 is TGTGCCAACAGGTCGGGACAGGGGGTCTGGACTGAAGCTTTCTTT.

V is TRBV11-2 and J is TRBJ2-1; 8 bases agree with TRBD2. Germline V gene data show CDR1 as SGHAT and CDR2 as FQNNGV. Trimming took 5 bases from V and 3 from J; bases not matched to a gene: 9. The length of the CDR3 is 16 residues. The CDR3 bases are TGTGCCAGCAGCCCCAGCACTAGCGGAGACTACAATGAGCAGTTCTTC. Translating it yields CASSPSTSGDYNEQFF.

This clone was detected ten times or more. The CDR3: CASSRQERDTEAFF. In nucleotides, the CDR3 is TGCGCCAGCAGCCGACAGGAAAGGGACACTGAAGCTTTCTTT. The V call is TRBV4-1, the J call TRBJ1-1, with a possible D match to TRBD1 (6 bases). V shed 4 bases and J shed 3 bases, with 12 bases lying between them. Germline CDR1 and CDR2: MGHRA and YSYEKL. CDR3 length equals 14 residues.

At least ten counts were recorded for this clone. V gene TRBV28 combines with J gene TRBJ1-6; unclear D gene. The length of the CDR3 is 17 residues. Deletions cut 7 bases from V and 0 bases from J, with 16 bases between. Germline V lookup: CDR1 MDHEN, CDR2 SYDVKM. The CDR3 bases are TGTGCCAGCACCACATATCGGAGGAGCTCCTATAATTCACCCCTCCACTTT. This encodes CASTTYRRSSYNSPLHF.

This clone showed up many times. This rearrangement joins TRBV30 to TRBJ2-7, with D perhaps matching TRBD1 (6 bases). CDR3 length equals 16 residues. Germline V gene data show CDR1 as GTSNPN and CDR2 as SVGIG (reference sequence). Trimming shortened V by 1 base and J by 2 bases, and 18 bases separated the two germline ends. The CDR3 here is CAWSGPGTRDPYEQYF. As DNA, the CDR3 is TGTGCCTGGAGTGGCCCCGGGACACGGGACCCCTACGAGCAGTACTTC.

This clone ranks as medium-sized. The rearrangement joins TRBV28 to TRBJ2-7; 7 bases are a match to TRBD2. The CDR3 contains 14 residues. V lost 6 bases and J lost 1; bases outside the gene matches: 6. Germline CDR1 MDHEN, CDR2 SYDVKM. The CDR3 reads CASSAGDGSYEQYF. The CDR3 bases are TGTGCCAGCAGCGCGGGAGATGGGTCCTACGAGCAGTACTTC.

The sample holds many counts of this clone. The V gene is TRBV27, the J gene TRBJ1-1; 8 positions match TRBD1. V was pared by 2 bases and J by 5 bases, with 10 bases of the junction left unmatched. Per germline, CDR1 MNHEY and CDR2 SMNVEV (reference sequence). The CDR3 is 16 residues long. The CDR3 loop is CASSLGRTGSRTEAFF. In nucleotides, the CDR3 is TGTGCCAGCAGTTTAGGCCGGACAGGGTCGAGAACTGAAGCTTTCTTT.

On this clone itself: An end of the junction does not agree with germline; a read error may underlie this. The V gene is TRBV10-3, the J gene TRBJ2-3; D is perhaps TRBD1 (6 bases). This CDR3 has 12 amino acids. The germline V gene has CDR1 ENHRY and CDR2 SYGVKD. CDR3 in DNA: TGTACCATCAGTGGTCAGGGGAATACACAGTATTTT. This gives the protein CTISGQGNTQYF.

In this sample, this clone turned up once. V and J are TRBV5-1 and TRBJ1-6; D may be TRBD1 (6 bases). V lost 1 base, J lost 10 bases, and 12 bases lay in between. CDR1 is SGHRS and CDR2 is YFSETQ in the germline V gene. CDR3 length: 14 residues. This chain's CDR3 is CASSLWGAGSPLHF. CDR3 sequence (DNA): TGCGCCAGCAGCTTGTGGGGGGCTGGATCACCCCTCCACTTT.

This clone was picked up many times. V gene TRBV20-1 combines with J gene TRBJ1-5; 7 bases fit TRBD1. The CDR3 covers 12 residues. The germline V gene encodes CDR1 DFQATT and CDR2 SNEGSKA (reference sequence). CDR3 DNA sequence: TGCAGCCCGGGACAGTCCAATCAGCCCCAGCATTTT. Its protein is CSPGQSNQPQHF.

V usage is TRBV11-2 and J usage is TRBJ2-7; 9 positions agree with TRBD1. The trim removed 1 base at V and 0 bases at J, leaving 7 bases unmatched. The CDR3 sequence is 17 residues long. Germline V gene lookup returns CDR1 SGHAT and CDR2 FQNNGV. CDR3 nucleotide sequence: TGTGCCAGCAGCTTAGTAAAGGGGGACAGGGCCTCCTACGAGCAGTACTTC. Translating gives CASSLVKGDRASYEQYF.

This clone was observed many times. The gene calls are TRBV19 and TRBJ1-6, with D perhaps matching TRBD1 (5 bases). Germline CDR1 LNHDA, CDR2 SQIVND (reference sequence). Deletions cut 3 bases from V and 11 bases from J, with 11 bases between. CDR3 length: 13 amino acids. CDR3 residues: CASSILGVAPLHF. In DNA form, the CDR3 reads TGTGCCAGTAGTATCCTAGGGGTGGCACCCCTCCACTTT.

The chain combines TRBV6-2 or TRBV6-3 with TRBJ2-7, with 8 bases matching TRBD2. Germline-derived CDR1 and CDR2 are MNHEY and SVGEGT. This CDR3 is 13 amino acids long. V shed 5 bases, J shed 5 bases, and the junction held 5 bases outside the gene matches. The CDR3 here is CASSQREHNEQYF. DNA for the CDR3: TGTGCCAGCAGTCAGCGGGAGCACAACGAGCAGTACTTC.

This clone was seen repeatedly, ten times or more. This chain uses TRBV10-3 with TRBJ2-7; 11 bases are shared with TRBD1. V was pared by 3 bases and J by 5 bases, with 9 bases of the junction left unmatched. CDR3 length equals 16 residues. Germline CDR1 is ENHRY and CDR2 is SYGVKD. The CDR3 reads CAISEGPGQGVHEQYF. DNA for the CDR3: TGTGCCATCAGTGAAGGTCCGGGACAGGGGGTCCACGAGCAGTACTTC.

This clone has only a few counts. This chain joins TRBV6-9 and TRBJ1-2; D ambiguous. Germline V gene sequence: CDR1 MNHGY, CDR2 SVAAGI. This CDR3 has 10 residues. V lost 7 bases and J lost 9, with 9 bases in between. The CDR3, as DNA: TGTGCCAGCATTTACGACAGCTACACCTTC. Translating it yields CASIYDSYTF.

With respect to this clone: One junction end disagrees with the germline gene, perhaps due to a read error. V gene TRBV6-4 combines with J gene TRBJ2-3, with D perhaps matching TRBD2 (5 bases). The CDR3 runs 16 residues. The germline V gene has CDR1 MRHNA and CDR2 SNTAGT. In DNA form, the CDR3 reads TGTGCCAGCAGCGACTCCGGGTGGGGAGGCACAGATACGCAGTATTTT. Its translation is CASSDSGWGGTDTQYF.

This clone has a count of ten or more. The rearrangement uses TRBV12-3 or TRBV12-4 and TRBJ2-6; perhaps TRBD1 as D (6 bases). Trimming took 4 bases from V and 4 from J, leaving 14 bases between them. The CDR3 sequence is 16 residues long. In DNA, the CDR3 is TGTGCCAGCAGTTCCCCTAGACAGGCCGGGGCCAACGTCCTGACTTTC. This gives the protein CASSSPRQAGANVLTF.

This clone has at least ten counts. The J gene is TRBJ2-5, the V gene TRBV20-1, with D perhaps TRBD1 or TRBD2 (6 bases each). There are 14 residues in the CDR3. The V end lost 6 bases, the J end lost 4 bases, and 18 bases lay between the germline ends. Germline V lookup: CDR1 DFQATT, CDR2 SNEGSKA (reference sequence). The CDR3 here is CSADGGGGGETQYF. CDR3 sequence (DNA): TGCAGTGCGGACGGAGGGGGAGGTGGAGAGACCCAGTACTTC.

This clone was seen repeatedly, ten times or more. The V gene is TRBV6-1, the J gene TRBJ1-1, with D possibly TRBD1 on 6 matching bases. This CDR3 contains 14 residues. From germline, CDR1 is MNHNS and CDR2 SASEGT. Trimming removed 1 base at V and 3 bases at J, with 9 bases between. CDR3 protein: CASSEGGGHTEAFF. CDR3 DNA sequence: TGTGCCAGCAGTGAAGGGGGGGGCCACACTGAAGCTTTCTTT.

The chain has TRBV19 and TRBJ1-2, with D hard to call. The CDR3 runs 15 residues. The V gene lost 0 bases and the J gene lost 0 bases, with 8 bases spanning the gap. Germline CDR1 is LNHDA and CDR2 is SQIVND (reference sequence). CDR3 region: CASSIERATNYGYTF. The CDR3 coding sequence is TGTGCCAGTAGTATAGAAAGGGCGACTAACTATGGCTACACCTTC. The full variable domain, with the rest looked up from reference TRBV19 and TRBJ1-2, is DGGITQSPKYLFRKEGQNVTLSCEQNLNHDAMYWYRQDPGQGLRLIYYSQIVNDFQKGDIAEGYSVSREKKESFPLTVTSAQKNPTAFYLCASSIERATNYGYTFGSGTRLTVV.